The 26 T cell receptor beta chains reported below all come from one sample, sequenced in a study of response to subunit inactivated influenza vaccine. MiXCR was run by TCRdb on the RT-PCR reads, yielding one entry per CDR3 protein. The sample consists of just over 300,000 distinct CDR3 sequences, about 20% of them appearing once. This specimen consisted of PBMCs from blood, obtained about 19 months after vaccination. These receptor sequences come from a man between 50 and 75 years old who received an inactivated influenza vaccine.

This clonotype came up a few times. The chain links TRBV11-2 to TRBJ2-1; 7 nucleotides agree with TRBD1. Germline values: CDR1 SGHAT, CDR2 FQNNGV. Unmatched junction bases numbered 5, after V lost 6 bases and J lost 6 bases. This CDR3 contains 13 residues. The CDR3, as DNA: TGTGCCAGCAGTCAGGACAGGCTCAATGAGCAGTTCTTC. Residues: CASSQDRLNEQFF.

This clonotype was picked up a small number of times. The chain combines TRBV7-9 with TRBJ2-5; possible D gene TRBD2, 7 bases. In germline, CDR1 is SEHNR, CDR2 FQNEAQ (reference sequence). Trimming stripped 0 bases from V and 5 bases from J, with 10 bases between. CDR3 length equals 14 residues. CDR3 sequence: CASSLAGGLETQYF. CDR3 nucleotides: TGTGCCAGCAGCTTAGCGGGGGGGCTCGAGACCCAGTACTTC. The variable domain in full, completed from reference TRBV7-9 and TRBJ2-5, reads DTGVSQNPRHKITKRGQNVTFRCDPISEHNRLYWYRQTLGQGPEFLTYFQNEAQLEKSRLLSDRFSAERPKGSFSTLEIQRTEQGDSAMYLCASSLAGGLETQYFGPGTRLLVL.

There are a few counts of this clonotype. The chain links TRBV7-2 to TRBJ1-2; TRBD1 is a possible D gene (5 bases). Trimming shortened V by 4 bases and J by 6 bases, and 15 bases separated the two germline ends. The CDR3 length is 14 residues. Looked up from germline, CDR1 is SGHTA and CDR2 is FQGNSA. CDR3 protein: CASSSSAGSDGYTF. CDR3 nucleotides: TGTGCCAGCAGCTCATCGGCAGGGTCTGATGGCTACACCTTC.

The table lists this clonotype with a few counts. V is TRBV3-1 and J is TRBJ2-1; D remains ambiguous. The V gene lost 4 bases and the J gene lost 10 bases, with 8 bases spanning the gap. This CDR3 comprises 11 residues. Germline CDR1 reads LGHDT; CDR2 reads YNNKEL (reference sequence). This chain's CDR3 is CASSLYGEQFF. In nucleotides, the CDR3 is TGTGCCAGCAGCCTTTACGGAGAGCAGTTCTTC.

The CDR3 protein is CSASSGRALGEQFF. The CDR3 bases are TGCAGTGCTAGCTCCGGGAGGGCCTTAGGTGAGCAGTTCTTC. The rearrangement uses TRBV20-1 and TRBJ2-1, with 8 bases fitting TRBD2. CDR1 and CDR2 from the germline V gene are DFQATT and SNEGSKA (reference sequence). This CDR3 is built from 14 residues. With 3 bases clipped from V and 9 bases from J, the junction kept 10 bases outside the gene matches.

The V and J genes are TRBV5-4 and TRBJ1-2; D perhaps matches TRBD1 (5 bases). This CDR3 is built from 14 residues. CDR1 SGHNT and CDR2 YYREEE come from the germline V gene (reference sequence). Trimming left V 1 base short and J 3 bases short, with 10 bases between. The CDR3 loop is CASSLMGLHYGYTF. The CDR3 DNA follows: TGTGCCAGCAGCTTGATGGGACTTCACTATGGCTACACCTTC.

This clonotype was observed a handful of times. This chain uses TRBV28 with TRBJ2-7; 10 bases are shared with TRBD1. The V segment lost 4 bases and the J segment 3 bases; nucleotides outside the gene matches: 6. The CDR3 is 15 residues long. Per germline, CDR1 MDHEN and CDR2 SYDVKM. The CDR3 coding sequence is TGTGCCAGCAGTTACGGGACAGGGGAATACTACGAGCAGTACTTC. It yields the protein CASSYGTGEYYEQYF.

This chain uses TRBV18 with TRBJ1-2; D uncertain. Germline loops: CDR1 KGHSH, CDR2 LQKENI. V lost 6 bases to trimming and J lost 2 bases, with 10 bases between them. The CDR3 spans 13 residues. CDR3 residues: CASSSTHNYGYTF. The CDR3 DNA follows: TGTGCCAGCTCTTCGACACACAACTATGGCTACACCTTC. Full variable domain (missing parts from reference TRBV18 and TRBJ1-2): NAGVMQNPRHLVRRRGQEARLRCSPMKGHSHVYWYRQLPEEGLKFMVYLQKENIIDESGMPKERFSAEFPKEGPSILRIQQVVRGDSAAYFCASSSTHNYGYTFGSGTRLTVV.

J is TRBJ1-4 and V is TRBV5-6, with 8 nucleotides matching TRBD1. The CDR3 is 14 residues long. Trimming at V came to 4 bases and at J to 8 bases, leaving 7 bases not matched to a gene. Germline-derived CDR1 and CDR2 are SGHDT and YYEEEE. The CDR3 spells CASSLGQGTEKLFF. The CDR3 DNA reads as TGTGCCAGCAGCCTCGGACAGGGTACGGAAAAACTGTTTTTT.

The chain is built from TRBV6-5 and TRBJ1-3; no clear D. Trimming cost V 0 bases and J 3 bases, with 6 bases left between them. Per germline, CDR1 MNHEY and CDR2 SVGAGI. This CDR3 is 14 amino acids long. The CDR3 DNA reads TGTGCCAGCAGTTACTCGGCTTATGGAAACACCATATATTTT. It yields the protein CASSYSAYGNTIYF.

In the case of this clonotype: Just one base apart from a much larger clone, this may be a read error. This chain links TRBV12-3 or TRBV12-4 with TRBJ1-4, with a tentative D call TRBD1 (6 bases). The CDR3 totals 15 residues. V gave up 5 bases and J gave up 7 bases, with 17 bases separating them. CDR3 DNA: TGTGCCAGCAGTACACCCCAGGGGATAGGTGAAAAACTGTTTTTT. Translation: CASSTPQGIGEKLFF.

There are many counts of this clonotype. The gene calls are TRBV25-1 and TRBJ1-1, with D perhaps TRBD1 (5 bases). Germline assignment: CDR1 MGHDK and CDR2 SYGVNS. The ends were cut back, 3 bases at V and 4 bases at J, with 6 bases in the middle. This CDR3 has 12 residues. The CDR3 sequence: CASSEGLTEAFF. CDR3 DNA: TGTGCCAGCAGTGAGGGGCTCACTGAAGCTTTCTTT. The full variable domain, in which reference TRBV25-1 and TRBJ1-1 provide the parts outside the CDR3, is EADIYQTPRYLVIGTGKKITLECSQTMGHDKMYWYQQDPGMELHLIHYSYGVNSTEKGDLSSESTVSRIRTEHFPLTLESARPSHTSQYLCASSEGLTEAFFGQGTRLTVV.

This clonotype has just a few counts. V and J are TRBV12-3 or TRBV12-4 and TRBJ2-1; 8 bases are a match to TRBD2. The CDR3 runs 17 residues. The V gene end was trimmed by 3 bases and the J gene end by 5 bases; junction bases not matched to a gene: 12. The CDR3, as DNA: TGTGCCAGCAGTTTCTACCGACTCCGAGCGGGAGACAATGAGCAGTTCTTC. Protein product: CASSFYRLRAGDNEQFF.

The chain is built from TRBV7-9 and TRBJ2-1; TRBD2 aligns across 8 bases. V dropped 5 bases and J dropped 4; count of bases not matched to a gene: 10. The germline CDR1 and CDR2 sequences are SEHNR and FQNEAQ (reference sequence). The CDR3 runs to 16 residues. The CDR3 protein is CASSKIAGSSYNEQFF. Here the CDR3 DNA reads TGTGCCAGCAGCAAGATAGCGGGGAGTTCTTACAATGAGCAGTTCTTC.

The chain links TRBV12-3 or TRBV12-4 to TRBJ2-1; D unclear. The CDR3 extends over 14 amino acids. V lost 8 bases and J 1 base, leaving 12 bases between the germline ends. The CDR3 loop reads CASRVEISYNEQFF. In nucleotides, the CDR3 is TGTGCCAGCCGGGTAGAAATTTCCTACAATGAGCAGTTCTTC.

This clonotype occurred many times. CDR3: CASSSLYFSPDYGYTF. The CDR3, as DNA: TGTGCCAGCAGCTCACTTTATTTTTCCCCCGACTATGGCTACACCTTC. The chain is built from TRBV7-9 and TRBJ1-2; unclear D gene. The germline V and J ends were trimmed by 4 bases and 3 bases, with 18 bases remaining between them. The CDR3 consists of 16 residues. Germline V gives CDR1 SEHNR, CDR2 FQNEAQ (reference sequence).

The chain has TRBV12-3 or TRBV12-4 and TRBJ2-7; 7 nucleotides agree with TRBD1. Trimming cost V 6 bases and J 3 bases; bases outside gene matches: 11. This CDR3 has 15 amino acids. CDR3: CASRGDRGGIYEQYF. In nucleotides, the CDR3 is TGTGCCAGCAGAGGGGACAGAGGAGGCATCTACGAGCAGTACTTC.

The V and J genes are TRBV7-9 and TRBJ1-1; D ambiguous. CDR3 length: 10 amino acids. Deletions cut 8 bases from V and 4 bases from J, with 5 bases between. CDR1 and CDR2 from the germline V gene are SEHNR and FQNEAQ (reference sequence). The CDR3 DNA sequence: TGTGCCAGCGCGGGCACTGAAGCTTTCTTT. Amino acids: CASAGTEAFF.

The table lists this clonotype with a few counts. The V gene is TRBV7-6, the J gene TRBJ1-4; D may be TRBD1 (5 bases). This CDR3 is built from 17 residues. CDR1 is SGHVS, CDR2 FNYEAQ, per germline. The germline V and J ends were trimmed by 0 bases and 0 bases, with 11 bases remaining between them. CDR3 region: CASSLAYRSATNEKLFF. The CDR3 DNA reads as TGTGCCAGCAGCTTAGCGTACAGGAGCGCAACTAATGAAAAACTGTTTTTT.

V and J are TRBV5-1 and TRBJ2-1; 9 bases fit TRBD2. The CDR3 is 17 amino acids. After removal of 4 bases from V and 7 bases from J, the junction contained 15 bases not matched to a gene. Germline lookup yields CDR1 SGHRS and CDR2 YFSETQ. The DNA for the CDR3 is TGCGCCAGCAGCACAATTACCCGACTAGCGGTCATGAATGAGCAGTTCTTC. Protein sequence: CASSTITRLAVMNEQFF.

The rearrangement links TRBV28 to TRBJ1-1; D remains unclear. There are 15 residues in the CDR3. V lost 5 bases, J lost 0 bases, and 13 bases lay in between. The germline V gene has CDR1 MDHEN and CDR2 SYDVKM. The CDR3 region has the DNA TGTGCCAGCAGTCCCCGGACTGTCTTGAACACTGAAGCTTTCTTT. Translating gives CASSPRTVLNTEAFF.

CDR3 in DNA: TGCAGTGCCCCGAAGGAAGCGGGAGTGGCAGATACGCAGTATTTT. Translation: CSAPKEAGVADTQYF. The rearrangement uses TRBV20-1 and TRBJ2-3, with TRBD2 matching 8 bases. This CDR3 spans 15 amino acids. Germline assignment: CDR1 DFQATT and CDR2 SNEGSKA (reference sequence). V was pared by 6 bases and J by 4 bases, with 12 bases of the junction left unmatched.

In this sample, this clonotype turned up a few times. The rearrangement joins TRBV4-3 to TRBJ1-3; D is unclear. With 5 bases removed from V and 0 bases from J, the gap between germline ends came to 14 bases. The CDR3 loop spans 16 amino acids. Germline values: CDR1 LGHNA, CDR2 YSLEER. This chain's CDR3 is CASSSFGKHSGNTIYF. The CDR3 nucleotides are TGCGCCAGCAGCAGCTTCGGGAAACACTCTGGAAACACCATATATTTT.

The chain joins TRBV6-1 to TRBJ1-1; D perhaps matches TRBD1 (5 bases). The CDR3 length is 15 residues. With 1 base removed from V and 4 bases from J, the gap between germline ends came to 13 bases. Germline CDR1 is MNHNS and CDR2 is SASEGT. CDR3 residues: CASSEVQGGLTEAFF. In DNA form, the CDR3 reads TGTGCCAGCAGTGAAGTCCAGGGAGGCCTCACTGAAGCTTTCTTT.

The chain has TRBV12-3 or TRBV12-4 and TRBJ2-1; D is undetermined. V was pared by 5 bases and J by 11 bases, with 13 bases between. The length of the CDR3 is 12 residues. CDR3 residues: CASSPGALKQFF. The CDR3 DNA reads TGTGCCAGCAGTCCCGGCGCTCTAAAGCAGTTCTTC.

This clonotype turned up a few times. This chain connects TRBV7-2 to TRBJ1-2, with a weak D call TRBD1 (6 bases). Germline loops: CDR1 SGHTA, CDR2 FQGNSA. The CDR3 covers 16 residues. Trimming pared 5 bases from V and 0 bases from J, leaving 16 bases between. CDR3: CASSLGGGTTNYGYTF. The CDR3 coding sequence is TGTGCCAGCAGCCTCGGAGGCGGGACAACTAACTATGGCTACACCTTC.